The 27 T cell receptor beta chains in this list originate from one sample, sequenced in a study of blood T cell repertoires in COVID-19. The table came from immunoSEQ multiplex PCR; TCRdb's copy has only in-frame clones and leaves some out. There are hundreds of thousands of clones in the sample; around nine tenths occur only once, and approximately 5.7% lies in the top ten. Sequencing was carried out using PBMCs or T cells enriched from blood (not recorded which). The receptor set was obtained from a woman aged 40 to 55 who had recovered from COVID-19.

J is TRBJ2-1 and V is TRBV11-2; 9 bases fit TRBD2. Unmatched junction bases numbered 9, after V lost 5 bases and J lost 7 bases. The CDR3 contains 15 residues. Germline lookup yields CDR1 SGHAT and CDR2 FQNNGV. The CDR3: CASSATSGLRNEQFF. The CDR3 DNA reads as TGTGCCAGCAGCGCCACTAGCGGGTTAAGGAATGAGCAGTTCTTC.

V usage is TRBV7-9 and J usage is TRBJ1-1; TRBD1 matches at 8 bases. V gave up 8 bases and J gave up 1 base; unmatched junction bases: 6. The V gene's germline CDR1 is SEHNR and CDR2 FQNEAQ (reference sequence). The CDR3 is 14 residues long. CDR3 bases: TGTGCCAGCCAACAGGGGGGCGGGAACACTGAAGCTTTCTTT. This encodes CASQQGGGNTEAFF.

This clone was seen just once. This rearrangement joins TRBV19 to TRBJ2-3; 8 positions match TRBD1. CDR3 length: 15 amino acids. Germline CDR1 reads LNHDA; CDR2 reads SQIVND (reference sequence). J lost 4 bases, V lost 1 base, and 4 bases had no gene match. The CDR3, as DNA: TGTGCCAGTAGTATAGCAGGGGGCAGGGCAGATACGCAGTATTTT. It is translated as CASSIAGGRADTQYF.

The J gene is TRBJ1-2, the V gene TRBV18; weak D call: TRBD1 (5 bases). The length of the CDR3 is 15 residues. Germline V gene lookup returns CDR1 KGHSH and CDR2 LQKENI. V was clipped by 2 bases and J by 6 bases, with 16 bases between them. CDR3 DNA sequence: TGTGCCAGCTCACCAGGACCGACAGCGTCTGATGGCTACACCTTC. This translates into CASSPGPTASDGYTF.

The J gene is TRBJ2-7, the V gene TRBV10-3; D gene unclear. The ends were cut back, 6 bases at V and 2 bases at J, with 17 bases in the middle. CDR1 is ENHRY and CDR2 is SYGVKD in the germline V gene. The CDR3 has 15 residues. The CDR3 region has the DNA TGTGCCATCAGCGCTGGTGAGGTTCTAACCTACGAGCAGTACTTC. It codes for CAISAGEVLTYEQYF.

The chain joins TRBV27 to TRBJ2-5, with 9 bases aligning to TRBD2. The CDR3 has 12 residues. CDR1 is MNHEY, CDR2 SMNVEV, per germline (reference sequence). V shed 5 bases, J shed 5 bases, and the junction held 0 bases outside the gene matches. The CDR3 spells CASSSGRETQYF. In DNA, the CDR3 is TGTGCCAGCAGTAGCGGGAGGGAGACCCAGTACTTC.

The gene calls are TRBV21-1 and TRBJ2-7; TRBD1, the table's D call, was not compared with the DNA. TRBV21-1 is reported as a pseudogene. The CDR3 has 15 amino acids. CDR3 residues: CASSTSCGTGREQYF. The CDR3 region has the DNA TGTGCCAGCAGCACGTCATGCGGGACAGGGCGCGAGCAGTACTTC.

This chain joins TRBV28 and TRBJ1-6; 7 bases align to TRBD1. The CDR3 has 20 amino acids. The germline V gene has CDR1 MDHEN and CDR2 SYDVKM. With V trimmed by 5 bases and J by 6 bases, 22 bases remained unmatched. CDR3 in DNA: TGTGCCAGCAGTCGCCACCTCGACAGGTCCAGAGGGGGCTTTAATTCACCCCTCCACTTT. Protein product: CASSRHLDRSRGGFNSPLHF.

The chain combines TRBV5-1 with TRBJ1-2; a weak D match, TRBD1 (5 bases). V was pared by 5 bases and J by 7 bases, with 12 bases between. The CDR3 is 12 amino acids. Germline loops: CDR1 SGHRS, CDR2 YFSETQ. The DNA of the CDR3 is TGCGCCAGCAGTCGGGGGGGATCTGGCTACACCTTC. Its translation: CASSRGGSGYTF. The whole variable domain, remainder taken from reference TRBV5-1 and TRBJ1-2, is KAGVTQTPRYLIKTRGQQVTLSCSPISGHRSVSWYQQTPGQGLQFLFEYFSETQRNKGNFPGRFSGRQFSNSRSEMNVSTLELGDSALYLCASSRGGSGYTFGSGTRLTVV.

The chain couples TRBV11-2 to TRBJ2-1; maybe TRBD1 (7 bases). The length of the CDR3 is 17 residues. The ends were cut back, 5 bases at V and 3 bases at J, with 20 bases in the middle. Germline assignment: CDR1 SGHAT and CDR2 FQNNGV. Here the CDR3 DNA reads TGTGCCAGCAGCCCCAGGGGGGCCAGCCAAAGCTACAATGAGCAGTTCTTC. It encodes CASSPRGASQSYNEQFF.

For the CDR3, the DNA is TGTGCCAGCAGCTTAGTCAATAGCGCTTACAATGAGCAGTTCTTC. Protein sequence: CASSLVNSAYNEQFF. This chain connects TRBV11-2 to TRBJ2-1, with a possible D match to TRBD2 (5 bases). The CDR3 consists of 15 residues. The germline gives CDR1 SGHAT, CDR2 FQNNGV. The V end lost 1 base, the J end lost 4 bases, and 11 bases lay between the germline ends.

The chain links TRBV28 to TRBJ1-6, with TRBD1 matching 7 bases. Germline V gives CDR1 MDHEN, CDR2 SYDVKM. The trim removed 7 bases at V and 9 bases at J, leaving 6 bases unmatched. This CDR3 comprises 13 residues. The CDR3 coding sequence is TGTGCCAGCACAGACAGGGCATTTTCACCCCTCCACTTT. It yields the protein CASTDRAFSPLHF.

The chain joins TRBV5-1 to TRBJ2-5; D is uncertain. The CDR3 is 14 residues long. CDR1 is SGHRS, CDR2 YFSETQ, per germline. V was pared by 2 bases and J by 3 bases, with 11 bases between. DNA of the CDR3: TGCGCCAGCAGCTTCCCCAGGCCAGAAGAGACCCAGTACTTC. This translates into CASSFPRPEETQYF.

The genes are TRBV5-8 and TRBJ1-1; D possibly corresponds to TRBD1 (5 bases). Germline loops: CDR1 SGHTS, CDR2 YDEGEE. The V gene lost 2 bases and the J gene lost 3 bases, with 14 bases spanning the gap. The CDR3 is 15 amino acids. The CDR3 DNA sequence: TGTGCCAGCAGCTTTTATAAAGGGGCTTACACTGAAGCTTTCTTT. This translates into CASSFYKGAYTEAFF.

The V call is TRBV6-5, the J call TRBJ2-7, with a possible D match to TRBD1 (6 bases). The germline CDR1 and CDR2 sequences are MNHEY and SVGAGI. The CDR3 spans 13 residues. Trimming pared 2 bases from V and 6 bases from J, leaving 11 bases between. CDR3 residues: CASSYSQGFEQYF. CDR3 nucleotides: TGTGCCAGCAGTTACAGTCAGGGGTTCGAGCAGTACTTC.

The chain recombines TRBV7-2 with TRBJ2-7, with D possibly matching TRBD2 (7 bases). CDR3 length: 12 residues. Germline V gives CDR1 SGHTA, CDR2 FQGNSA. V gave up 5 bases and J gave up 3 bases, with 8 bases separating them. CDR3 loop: CASSRGGYEQYF. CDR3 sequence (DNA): TGTGCCAGCAGCAGGGGGGGCTACGAGCAGTACTTC.

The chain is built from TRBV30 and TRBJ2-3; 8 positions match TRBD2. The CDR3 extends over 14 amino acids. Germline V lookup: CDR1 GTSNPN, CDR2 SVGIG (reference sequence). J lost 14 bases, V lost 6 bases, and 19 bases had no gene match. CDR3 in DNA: TGTGCCTGCCACGTCCTAGGGTACGGGAGGGCTGGGTATTTT. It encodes CACHVLGYGRAGYF.

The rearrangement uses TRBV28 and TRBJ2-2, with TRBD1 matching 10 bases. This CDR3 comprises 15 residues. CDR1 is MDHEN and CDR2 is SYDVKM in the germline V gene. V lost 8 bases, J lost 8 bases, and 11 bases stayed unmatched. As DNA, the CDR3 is TGTGCCAGCCTTCCCCGTGGACAGGGGGTGGGGGAGCTGTTTTTT. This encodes CASLPRGQGVGELFF.

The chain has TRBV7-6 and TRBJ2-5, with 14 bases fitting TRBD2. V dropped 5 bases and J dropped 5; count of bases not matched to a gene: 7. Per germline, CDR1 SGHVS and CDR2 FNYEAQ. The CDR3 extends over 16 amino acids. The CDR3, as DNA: TGTGCCAGCAGCCACCGACTAGCGGGAGGGGTGGAGACCCAGTACTTC. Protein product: CASSHRLAGGVETQYF.

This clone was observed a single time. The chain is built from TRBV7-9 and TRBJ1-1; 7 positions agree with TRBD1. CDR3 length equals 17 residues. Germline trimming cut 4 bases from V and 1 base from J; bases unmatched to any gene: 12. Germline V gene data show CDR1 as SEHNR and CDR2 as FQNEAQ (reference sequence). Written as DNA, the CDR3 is TGTGCCAGCAGCTATGGCCAGGGGGGATTTTGGAACACTGAAGCTTTCTTT. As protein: CASSYGQGGFWNTEAFF.

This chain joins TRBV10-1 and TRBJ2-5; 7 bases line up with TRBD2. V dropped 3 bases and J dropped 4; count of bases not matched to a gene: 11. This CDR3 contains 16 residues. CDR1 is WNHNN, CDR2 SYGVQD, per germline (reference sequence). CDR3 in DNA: TGCGCCAGCAGTGACTTGGCTAGCGGACTACCAGAGACCCAGTACTTC. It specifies CASSDLASGLPETQYF.

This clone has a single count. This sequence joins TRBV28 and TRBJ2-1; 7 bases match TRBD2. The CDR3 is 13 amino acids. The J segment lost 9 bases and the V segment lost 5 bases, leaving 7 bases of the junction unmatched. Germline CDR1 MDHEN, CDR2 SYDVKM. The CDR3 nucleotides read TGTGCCAGCAGTCACCCTTCGGGAGGTGAGCAGTTCTTC. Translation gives CASSHPSGGEQFF.

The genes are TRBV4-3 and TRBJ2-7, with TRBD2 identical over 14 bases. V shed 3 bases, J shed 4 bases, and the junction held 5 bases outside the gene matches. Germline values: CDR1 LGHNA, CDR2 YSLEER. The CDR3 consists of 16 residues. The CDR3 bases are TGCGCCAGCAGCCATGGGACTAGCGGGAGAATATACGAGCAGTACTTC. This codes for CASSHGTSGRIYEQYF.

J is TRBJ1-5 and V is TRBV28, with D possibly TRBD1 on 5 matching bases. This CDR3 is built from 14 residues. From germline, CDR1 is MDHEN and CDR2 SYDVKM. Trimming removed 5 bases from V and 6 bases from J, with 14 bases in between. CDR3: CASSGLGLGQPQHF. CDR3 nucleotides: TGTGCCAGCAGTGGACTGGGACTTGGTCAGCCCCAGCATTTT.

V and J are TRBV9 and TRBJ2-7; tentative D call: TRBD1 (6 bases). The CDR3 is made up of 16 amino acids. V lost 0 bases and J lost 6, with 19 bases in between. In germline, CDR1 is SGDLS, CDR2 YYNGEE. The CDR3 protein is CASSVGVAGVLSEQYF. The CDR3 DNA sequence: TGTGCCAGCAGCGTAGGGGTGGCAGGGGTTCTGTCCGAGCAGTACTTC.

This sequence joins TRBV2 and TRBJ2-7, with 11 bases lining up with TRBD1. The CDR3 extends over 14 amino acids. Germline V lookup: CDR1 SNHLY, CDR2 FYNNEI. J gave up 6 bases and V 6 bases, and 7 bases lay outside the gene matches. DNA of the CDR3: TGTGCCAGCAGAGAGGGACAGGGGGTCGGCGAGCAGTACTTC. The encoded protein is CASREGQGVGEQYF.

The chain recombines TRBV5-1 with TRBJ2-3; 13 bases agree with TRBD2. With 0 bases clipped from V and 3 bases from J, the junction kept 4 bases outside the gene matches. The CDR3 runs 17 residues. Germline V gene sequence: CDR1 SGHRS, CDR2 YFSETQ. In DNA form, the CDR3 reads TGCGCCAGCAGCTTGGAACTAGCGGGAGGGATAACAGATACGCAGTATTTT. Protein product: CASSLELAGGITDTQYF. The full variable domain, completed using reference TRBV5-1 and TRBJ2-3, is KAGVTQTPRYLIKTRGQQVTLSCSPISGHRSVSWYQQTPGQGLQFLFEYFSETQRNKGNFPGRFSGRQFSNSRSEMNVSTLELGDSALYLCASSLELAGGITDTQYFGPGTRLTVL.